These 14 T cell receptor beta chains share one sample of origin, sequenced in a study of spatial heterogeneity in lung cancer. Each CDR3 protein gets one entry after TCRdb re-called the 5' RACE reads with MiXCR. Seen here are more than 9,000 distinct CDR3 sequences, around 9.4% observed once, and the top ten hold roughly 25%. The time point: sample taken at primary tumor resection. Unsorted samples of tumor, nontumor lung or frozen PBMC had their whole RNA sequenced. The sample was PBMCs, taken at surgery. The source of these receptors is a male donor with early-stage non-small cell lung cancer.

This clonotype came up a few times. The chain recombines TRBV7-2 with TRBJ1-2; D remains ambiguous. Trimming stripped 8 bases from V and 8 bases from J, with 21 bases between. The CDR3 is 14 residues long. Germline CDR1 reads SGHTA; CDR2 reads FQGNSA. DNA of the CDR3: TGTGCCAGCCGAAATTCGAACCCCGGTGGAGGCTACACCTTC. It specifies CASRNSNPGGGYTF.

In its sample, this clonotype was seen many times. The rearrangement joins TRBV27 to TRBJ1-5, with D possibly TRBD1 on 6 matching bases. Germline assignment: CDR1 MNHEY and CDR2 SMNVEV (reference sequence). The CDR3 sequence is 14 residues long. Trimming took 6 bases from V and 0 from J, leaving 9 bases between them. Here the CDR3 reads CASRDRGSNQPQHF. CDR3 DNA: TGTGCCAGCAGGGACAGAGGTAGCAATCAGCCCCAGCATTTT.

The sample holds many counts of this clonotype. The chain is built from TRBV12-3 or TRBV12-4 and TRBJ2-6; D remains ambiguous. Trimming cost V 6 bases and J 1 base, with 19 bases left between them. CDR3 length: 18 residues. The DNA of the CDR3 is TGTGCCAGCAGCCTATCCCATGGTACCCGATCTGGGGCCAACGTCCTGACTTTC. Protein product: CASSLSHGTRSGANVLTF.

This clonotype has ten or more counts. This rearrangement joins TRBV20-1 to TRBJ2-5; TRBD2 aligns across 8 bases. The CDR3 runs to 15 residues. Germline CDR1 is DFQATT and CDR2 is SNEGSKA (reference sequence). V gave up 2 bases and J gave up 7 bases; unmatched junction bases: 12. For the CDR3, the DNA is TGCAGTGCTAGACAGCGGGGGTTACTGGAGGGGACCCAGTACTTC. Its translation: CSARQRGLLEGTQYF.

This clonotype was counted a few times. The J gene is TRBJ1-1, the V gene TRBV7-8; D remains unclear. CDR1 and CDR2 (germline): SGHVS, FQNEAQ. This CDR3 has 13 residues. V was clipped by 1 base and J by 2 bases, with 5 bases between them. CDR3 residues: CASSLEGNTEAFF. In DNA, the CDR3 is TGTGCCAGCAGCTTAGAAGGTAACACTGAAGCTTTCTTT.

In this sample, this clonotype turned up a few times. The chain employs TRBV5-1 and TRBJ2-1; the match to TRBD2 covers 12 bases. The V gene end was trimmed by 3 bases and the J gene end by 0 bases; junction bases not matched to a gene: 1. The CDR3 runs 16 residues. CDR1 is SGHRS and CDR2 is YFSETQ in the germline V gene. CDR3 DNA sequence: TGCGCCAGCAGCTCTAGCGGGGGGGGCTCCTACAATGAGCAGTTCTTC. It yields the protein CASSSSGGGSYNEQFF.

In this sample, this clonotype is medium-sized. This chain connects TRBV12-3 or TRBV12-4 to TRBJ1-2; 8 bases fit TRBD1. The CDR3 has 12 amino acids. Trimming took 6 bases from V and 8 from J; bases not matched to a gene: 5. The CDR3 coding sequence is TGTGCCAGCAGCCGGACAGGGACCGGCTACACCTTC. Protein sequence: CASSRTGTGYTF.

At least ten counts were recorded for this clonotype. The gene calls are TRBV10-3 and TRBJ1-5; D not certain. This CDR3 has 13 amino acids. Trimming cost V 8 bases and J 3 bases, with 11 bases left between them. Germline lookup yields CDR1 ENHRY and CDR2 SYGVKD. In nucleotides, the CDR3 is TGTGCCATCGGAGTAATTTCCAATCAGCCCCAGCATTTT. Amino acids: CAIGVISNQPQHF.

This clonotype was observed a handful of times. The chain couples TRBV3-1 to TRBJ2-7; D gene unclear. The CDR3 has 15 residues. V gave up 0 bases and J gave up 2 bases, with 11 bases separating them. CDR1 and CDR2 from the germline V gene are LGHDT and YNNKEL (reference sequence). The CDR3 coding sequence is TGTGCCAGCAGCCAAGAAGGAGACGGTCCCTACGAGCAGTACTTC. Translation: CASSQEGDGPYEQYF.

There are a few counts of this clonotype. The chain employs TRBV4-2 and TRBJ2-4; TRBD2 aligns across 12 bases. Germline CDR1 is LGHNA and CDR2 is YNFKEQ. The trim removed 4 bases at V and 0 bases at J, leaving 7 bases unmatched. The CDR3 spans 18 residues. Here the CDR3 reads CASSPGTSGPLAKNIQYF. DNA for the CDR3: TGTGCCAGCAGCCCCGGGACTAGCGGGCCCCTAGCCAAAAACATTCAGTACTTC.

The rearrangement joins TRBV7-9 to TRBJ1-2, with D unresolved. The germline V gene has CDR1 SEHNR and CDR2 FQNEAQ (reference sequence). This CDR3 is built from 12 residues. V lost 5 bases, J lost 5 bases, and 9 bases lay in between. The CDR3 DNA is TGTGCCAGCAGCCGCGACACATATGGCTACACCTTC. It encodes CASSRDTYGYTF.

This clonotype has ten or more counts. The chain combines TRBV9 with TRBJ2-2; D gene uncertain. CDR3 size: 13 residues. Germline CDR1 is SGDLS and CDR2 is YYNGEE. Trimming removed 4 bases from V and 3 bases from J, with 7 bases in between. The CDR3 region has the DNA TGTGCCAGCAGCCCCCTTTACACCGGGGAGCTGTTTTTT. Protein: CASSPLYTGELFF.

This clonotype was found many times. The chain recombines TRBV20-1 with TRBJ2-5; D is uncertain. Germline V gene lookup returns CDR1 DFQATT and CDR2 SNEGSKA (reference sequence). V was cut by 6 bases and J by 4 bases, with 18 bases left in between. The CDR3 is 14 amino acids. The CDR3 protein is CSASLMGGGETQYF. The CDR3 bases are TGCAGTGCCTCCCTTATGGGCGGCGGAGAGACCCAGTACTTC.

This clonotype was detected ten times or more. The CDR3 DNA is TGCGCCAGCAGCTTCGATGGGCCCGGGGAGCTGTTTTTT. Encoded protein: CASSFDGPGELFF. The V gene is TRBV5-1, the J gene TRBJ2-2, with D hard to call. CDR1 SGHRS and CDR2 YFSETQ come from the germline V gene. The CDR3 sequence is 13 residues long. Deletions cut 2 bases from V and 6 bases from J, with 8 bases between.